One T cell receptor beta chain is described in this entry. There are 14 residues in the CDR3. CDR1 and CDR2 (germline): SGHDT, YYEEEE. Trimming removed 1 base from V and 2 bases from J, with 10 bases in between. The entry originates in a study of blood T cell repertoires in COVID-19. Study information: Both acute and convalescent COVID-19 samples were obtained from the United States, Italy and Spain. PBMCs, B-cell-depleted T cells, or T cells provided the cDNA or gDNA that made up the material.

In the authors' workflow: For nucleated cells, counts were estimated from reference gene primer amplification. TCRdb's copy holds only in-frame clones and misses some; the assay was immunoSEQ multiplex PCR. The DNA gave D and trimming, while V, J and clone size come from that table. This table holds around 97,000 clones, more than 70% found once. V gene TRBV5-6 combines with J gene TRBJ2-7; perhaps TRBD1 as D (7 bases). Specimen: peripheral blood. This TCR was sampled from a woman aged 60-70 years with acute or convalescent COVID-19. The CDR3 here is CASSLSGGTYEQYV. CDR3 sequence (DNA): TGTGCCAGCAGCTTGTCAGGGGGGACCTACGAGCAGTACGTC.